This T cell receptor (beta chain) was sequenced during a study of glioma-infiltrating T cells after dendritic cell vaccination. Profiling relied on immunoSEQ multiplex PCR, and the TCRdb table lists in-frame clones only, not all of them. There are fewer than 50,000 clones in the sample; around four fifths occur only once, and approximately 7.8% lies in the top ten. The CDR3 is 12 amino acids. Looked up from germline, CDR1 is SGHDT and CDR2 is YYEEEE. V lost 2 bases to trimming and J lost 5 bases, with 8 bases between them. Blood PBMC samples: pre-vaccination, two weeks post third vaccination, and at tumor progression.

This sample comprised blood, obtained before dendritic cell vaccination. The source of this sequence is a human donor with glioblastoma. V usage is TRBV5-6 and J usage is TRBJ2-7, with unresolved D. Here the CDR3 reads CASSFEVNEQYF. As DNA, the CDR3 is TGTGCCAGCAGCTTCGAGGTCAACGAGCAGTACTTC. Looking up the rest from reference TRBV5-6 and TRBJ2-7 gives the full variable domain: DAGVTQSPTHLIKTRGQQVTLRCSPKSGHDTVSWYQQALGQGPQFIFQYYEEEERQRGNFPDRFSGHQFPNYSSELNVNALLLGDSALYLCASSFEVNEQYFGPGTRLTVT.